These 17 T cell receptor beta chains came from one sample sequenced in a study of PD-1 blockade in mismatch repair-deficient tumors. Sequenced by immunoSEQ multiplex PCR; TCRdb stores in-frame clones only, minus some. The data contain 30,000 to 40,000 clones, approximately 80% of them singletons. Here the sequenced sample was PBMCs, taken around 6 weeks after starting pembrolizumab. All receptors come from an adult with mismatch repair-deficient cancer.

This clone was found once. The chain links TRBV4-1 to TRBJ2-5; weak D call: TRBD1 (5 bases). Germline V gene data show CDR1 as MGHRA and CDR2 as YSYEKL. The CDR3 runs to 16 residues. V lost 7 bases, J lost 3 bases, and 21 bases lay in between. CDR3 nucleotide sequence: TGCGCCAGCAAAGCGATGGCAGGCAGGGCTGAAGAGACCCAGTACTTC. This encodes CASKAMAGRAEETQYF.

The chain employs TRBV7-9 and TRBJ2-2; perhaps TRBD1 as D (5 bases). Germline assignment: CDR1 SEHNR and CDR2 FQNEAQ (reference sequence). With 2 bases removed from V and 1 base from J, the gap between germline ends came to 11 bases. This CDR3 comprises 16 residues. Here the CDR3 DNA reads TGTGCCAGCAGCTTACTGGGGCAGGGGAACACCGGGGAGCTGTTTTTT. This translates into CASSLLGQGNTGELFF.

The chain couples TRBV28 to TRBJ1-1; the match to TRBD1 covers 7 bases. Looked up from germline, CDR1 is MDHEN and CDR2 is SYDVKM. The CDR3 spans 16 residues. The J segment lost 4 bases and the V segment lost 5 bases, leaving 13 bases of the junction unmatched. The CDR3 nucleotides are TGTGCCAGCAGTAGACAGGGTTTGGACGGGGTCACTGAAGCTTTCTTT. This sequence encodes CASSRQGLDGVTEAFF.

This clone was detected only a few times. The V call is TRBV7-6, the J call TRBJ2-7, with D tentatively TRBD1 (5 bases). V was clipped by 5 bases and J by 2 bases, with 16 bases between them. Germline V gene data show CDR1 as SGHVS and CDR2 as FNYEAQ. This CDR3 is built from 15 residues. The CDR3 spells CASSPDSSGAYEQYF. CDR3 coding DNA: TGTGCCAGCAGCCCCGACAGCTCCGGCGCCTACGAGCAGTACTTC.

This clone was observed a handful of times. The V gene is TRBV27, the J gene TRBJ2-7; 7 bases line up with TRBD2. J was trimmed by 2 bases and V by 4 bases; bases with no gene match: 8. In germline, CDR1 is MNHEY, CDR2 SMNVEV (reference sequence). The CDR3 loop spans 15 amino acids. The CDR3 loop is CASSWGGGLTYEQYF. CDR3 bases: TGTGCCAGCAGTTGGGGCGGGGGACTAACCTACGAGCAGTACTTC.

The J gene is TRBJ2-1, the V gene TRBV27; D may be TRBD2 (6 bases). The ends were cut back, 1 base at V and 1 base at J, with 8 bases in the middle. CDR1 and CDR2 from the germline V gene are MNHEY and SMNVEV (reference sequence). This CDR3 is built from 15 residues. CDR3 in DNA: TGTGCCAGCAGTTTATTCCGGGGGTCCTACAATGAGCAGTTCTTC. Protein product: CASSLFRGSYNEQFF.

The J gene is TRBJ1-1, the V gene TRBV2, with 9 bases that match TRBD1. Germline V lookup: CDR1 SNHLY, CDR2 FYNNEI. J gave up 5 bases and V 4 bases, and 2 bases lay outside the gene matches. The CDR3 runs to 13 residues. The CDR3 coding sequence is TGTGCCAGCAGTGGACAGGGGGTAACTGAAGCTTTCTTT. Translation: CASSGQGVTEAFF. Full variable domain (missing parts from reference TRBV2 and TRBJ1-1): EPEVTQTPSHQVTQMGQEVILRCVPISNHLYFYWYRQILGQKVEFLVSFYNNEISEKSEIFDDQFSVERPDGSNFTLKIRSTKLEDSAMYFCASSGQGVTEAFFGQGTRLTVV.

J is TRBJ2-7 and V is TRBV27; a weak D match, TRBD1 (5 bases). Germline values: CDR1 MNHEY, CDR2 SMNVEV (reference sequence). V gave up 0 bases and J gave up 6 bases, with 9 bases separating them. The CDR3 totals 13 residues. For the CDR3, the DNA is TGTGCCAGCAGTTTATCCTCCAGGGTCGAGCAGTACTTC. It yields the protein CASSLSSRVEQYF.

The chain employs TRBV5-1 and TRBJ2-7, with 11 bases identical to TRBD1. The J segment lost 5 bases and the V segment lost 1 base, leaving 5 bases of the junction unmatched. The CDR3 length is 15 residues. The V gene's germline CDR1 is SGHRS and CDR2 YFSETQ. In nucleotides, the CDR3 is TGCGCCAGCAGCTTGTTCGAGGGACAGGGGGACGAGCAGTACTTC. This gives the protein CASSLFEGQGDEQYF.

The rearrangement uses TRBV29-1 and TRBJ2-7, with 7 bases aligning to TRBD1. Germline V gene sequence: CDR1 SQVTM, CDR2 ANQGSEA. V was clipped by 4 bases and J by 5 bases; unmatched bases: 14. This CDR3 has 15 amino acids. The CDR3 sequence: CSVAPGFRGQNEQYF. The CDR3 DNA sequence: TGCAGCGTTGCCCCCGGATTTAGGGGGCAGAACGAGCAGTACTTC.

As to this clone: The same CDR3 can be traced to other DNA sequences in this sample. This chain joins TRBV28 and TRBJ1-5; 10 positions agree with TRBD1. From germline, CDR1 is MDHEN and CDR2 SYDVKM. The ends lost 6 bases at V and 4 bases at J; junction bases unmatched: 6. The CDR3 contains 15 residues. The CDR3 nucleotides read TGTGCCAGCAGCCGCCGGGGACAGGGGAATCAGCCCCAGCATTTT. This sequence encodes CASSRRGQGNQPQHF.

The rearrangement joins TRBV29-1 to TRBJ2-3; no firm D call. There are 13 residues in the CDR3. The germline V gene has CDR1 SQVTM and CDR2 ANQGSEA. V was trimmed by 1 base and J by 1 base, leaving 6 bases between them. CDR3 DNA sequence: TGCAGCGTTGAAGGGCACGGCACAGATACGCAGTATTTT. It codes for CSVEGHGTDTQYF.

This clone appeared once. The chain joins TRBV5-1 to TRBJ1-3; D unclear. Germline CDR1 is SGHRS and CDR2 is YFSETQ. Trimming pared 1 base from V and 2 bases from J, leaving 13 bases between. The length of the CDR3 is 16 residues. DNA of the CDR3: TGCGCCAGCAGCTTGTCGGGGAGGGAGGCTGGAAACACCATATATTTT. This translates into CASSLSGREAGNTIYF.

The chain combines TRBV11-3 with TRBJ2-7; possibly TRBD2 for D (6 bases). This CDR3 region has 15 residues. The ends were cut back, 4 bases at V and 8 bases at J, with 21 bases in the middle. Germline CDR1 and CDR2: SGHNT and YENEEA. CDR3 nucleotide sequence: TGTGCCAGCAGCTCCCCGGGAGATTGGGGATTCAAGCAGTACTTC. Translated, it gives CASSSPGDWGFKQYF.

This clone was recorded only once. The rearrangement uses TRBV5-1 and TRBJ2-1; the D gene is possibly TRBD2 (6 bases). Germline V lookup: CDR1 SGHRS, CDR2 YFSETQ. V lost 0 bases and J lost 7, with 8 bases in between. The CDR3 spans 13 residues. The CDR3 DNA reads as TGCGCCAGCAGCTTGGTCGGGGGTAATGAGCAGTTCTTC. Protein sequence: CASSLVGGNEQFF.

The chain is built from TRBV2 and TRBJ2-3; 13 positions match TRBD2. With V trimmed by 9 bases and J by 8 bases, 11 bases remained unmatched. The CDR3 extends over 15 amino acids. Germline V gene sequence: CDR1 SNHLY, CDR2 FYNNEI. Written as DNA, the CDR3 is TGTGCCAGTGAACTAGCGGGAGGGCCGGTAGGTACGCAGTATTTT. The encoded protein is CASELAGGPVGTQYF.

This chain connects TRBV27 to TRBJ2-6; D not resolved. Germline values: CDR1 MNHEY, CDR2 SMNVEV (reference sequence). The CDR3 spans 20 residues. V was pared by 2 bases and J by 0 bases, with 20 bases between. CDR3 loop: CASSLGWAIFESSGANVLTF. The CDR3, as DNA: TGTGCCAGCAGTTTAGGCTGGGCCATATTCGAGAGCTCTGGGGCCAACGTCCTGACTTTC.